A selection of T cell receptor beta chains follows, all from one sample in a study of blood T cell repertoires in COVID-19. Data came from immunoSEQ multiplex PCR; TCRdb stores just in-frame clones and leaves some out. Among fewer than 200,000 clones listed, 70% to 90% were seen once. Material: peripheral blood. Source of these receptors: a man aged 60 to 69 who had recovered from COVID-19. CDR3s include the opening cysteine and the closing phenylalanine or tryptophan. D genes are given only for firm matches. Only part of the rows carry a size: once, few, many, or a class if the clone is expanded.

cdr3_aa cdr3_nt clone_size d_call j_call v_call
CASSWRLAGDTGELFF TGTGCCAGCAGTTGGCGACTAGCGGGGGACACCGGGGAGCTGTTTTTT NA TRBD2 TRBJ2-2 TRBV6-5
CASSPVGSGGETYEQYF TGTGCCAGCAGCCCCGTAGGTAGCGGGGGGGAGACCTACGAGCAGTACTTC NA TRBD2 TRBJ2-7 TRBV6-2/TRBV6-3
CASSEDRGSDQPQHF TGTGCCAGTAGTGAGGACAGGGGAAGCGATCAGCCCCAGCATTTT NA TRBD1 TRBJ1-5 TRBV19
CASCLGEDTEAFF TGTGCCAGCTGTCTCGGGGAGGACACTGAAGCTTTCTTT NA NA TRBJ1-1 TRBV7-2
CASSRQNTEAFF TGTGCCAGCAGCCGACAGAACACTGAAGCTTTCTTT NA NA TRBJ1-1 TRBV2
CASSDHSGERVYEQYF TGTGCCAGCAGCGATCATTCAGGGGAAAGGGTCTACGAGCAGTACTTC NA NA TRBJ2-7 TRBV13
CASSFTGGTYNEQFF TGTGCCAGCAGCTTTACAGGGGGCACCTACAATGAGCAGTTCTTC NA TRBD1 TRBJ2-1 TRBV11-2
CASSPRQEPPEQYF TGTGCCAGCTCACCGCGACAGGAGCCCCCCGAGCAGTACTTC NA NA TRBJ2-7 TRBV18
CASSLAHYNEQFF TGTGCCAGCAGCTTAGCACACTACAATGAGCAGTTCTTC NA NA TRBJ2-1 TRBV7-2
CAWSDRRRRSNQPQHF TGTGCCTGGAGTGACAGGAGACGAAGGAGCAATCAGCCCCAGCATTTT NA NA TRBJ1-5 TRBV30
CASSSWAGDTQYF TGTGCCAGCAGCTCCTGGGCGGGAGATACGCAGTATTTT NA NA TRBJ2-3 TRBV12-3/TRBV12-4
CASPYGSVLYNEQFF TGTGCCAGCCCCTATGGGAGCGTTCTCTACAATGAGCAGTTCTTC NA NA TRBJ2-1 TRBV6-5
CASSYSPPTGATEAFF TGTGCCAGCAGTTACTCTCCACCTACTGGGGCGACTGAAGCTTTCTTT NA NA TRBJ1-1 TRBV6-6
CASRGDTGFNGYTF TGTGCCAGTAGGGGGGACACAGGGTTTAATGGCTACACCTTC once NA TRBJ1-2 TRBV19
CASSPGLRPLTEAFF TGTGCCAGTAGCCCGGGACTCCGTCCCCTCACTGAAGCTTTCTTT NA NA TRBJ1-1 TRBV19
CASSTTGPNTEAFF TGCGCCAGCAGCACGACAGGACCGAACACTGAAGCTTTCTTT NA NA TRBJ1-1 TRBV5-1
CSAKGSYEQYF TGCAGTGCAAAGGGGTCCTACGAGCAGTACTTC NA NA TRBJ2-7 TRBV20-1
CAWSLGTGAGYTF TGTGCCTGGAGCCTCGGGACAGGGGCTGGCTACACCTTC NA TRBD1 TRBJ1-2 TRBV30
CASSPEGSYNSPLHF TGTGCCAGCAGCCCGGAGGGCTCCTATAATTCACCCCTCCACTTT NA NA TRBJ1-6 TRBV7-8
CASSLGWGAGGTEAFF TGTGCCAGCAGCTTAGGTTGGGGGGCAGGGGGCACTGAAGCTTTCTTT NA TRBD1 TRBJ1-1 TRBV13
CASSLGHRVNTEAFF TGTGCCAGCAGCTTAGGGCACAGGGTGAACACTGAAGCTTTCTTT NA NA TRBJ1-1 TRBV7-9
CASSRGQGHVAGELFF TGTGCCAGCAGTAGGGGACAGGGGCACGTTGCCGGGGAGCTGTTTTTT NA TRBD1 TRBJ2-2 TRBV6-6
CARRSGNSPLHF TGTGCCCGCCGGTCGGGGAATTCACCCCTCCACTTT NA NA TRBJ1-6 TRBV30
CASSISGQVPSSYEQYF TGTGCCAGTAGTATATCCGGACAGGTTCCTAGCTCCTACGAGCAGTACTTC NA TRBD1 TRBJ2-7 TRBV19
CASSTIDISGANVLTF TGTGCCAGCAGCACGATAGACATCTCTGGGGCCAACGTCCTGACTTTC NA NA TRBJ2-6 TRBV7-8
CASSLVQNSPLHF TGTGCCAGCAGCTTGGTCCAGAATTCACCCCTCCACTTT NA NA TRBJ1-6 TRBV5-8
CASMEGGHNSPLHF TGCGCCAGCATGGAAGGGGGCCATAATTCACCCCTCCACTTT NA TRBD1 TRBJ1-6 TRBV5-1
CASSFTGANTGELFF TGTGCCAGCAGCTTTACGGGGGCGAACACCGGGGAGCTGTTTTTT NA NA TRBJ2-2 TRBV9
CASSQASGGNTDTQYF TGTGCCAGCAGCCAGGCTAGCGGGGGAAACACAGATACGCAGTATTTT NA TRBD2 TRBJ2-3 TRBV14
CASSPTGPYGYTF TGTGCCAGCTCACCAACAGGACCTTATGGCTACACCTTC NA NA TRBJ1-2 TRBV18
CASSPDRFSNYGYTF TGTGCCAGCAGCCCAGACCGGTTTTCTAACTATGGCTACACCTTC NA NA TRBJ1-2 TRBV14
CASSVGTEANEQYF TGTGCCAGCAGCGTAGGGACAGAAGCAAACGAGCAGTACTTC NA NA TRBJ2-7 TRBV9
CASSRPREVNEQFF TGCGCCAGCAGCCGCCCCCGCGAGGTCAATGAGCAGTTCTTC NA NA TRBJ2-1 TRBV5-1
CASSLADTSGGNNEQFF TGTGCCAGCAGCTTAGCGGATACTAGCGGGGGGAACAATGAGCAGTTCTTC NA TRBD2 TRBJ2-1 TRBV7-8
CASSLGVAGGDEQYF TGTGCCAGCAGCTTAGGAGTAGCGGGGGGCGACGAGCAGTACTTC NA TRBD2 TRBJ2-7 TRBV7-2
CASSPHDRDSPLHF TGCGCCAGCAGCCCCCACGACAGGGACTCACCCCTCCACTTT few TRBD1 TRBJ1-6 TRBV5-1
CASSRARASNEKLFF TGTGCCAGCAGCCGAGCGCGGGCCTCTAATGAAAAACTGTTTTTT NA NA TRBJ1-4 TRBV7-8
CSVEGREGYGYTF TGCAGCGTTGAAGGCAGGGAGGGATATGGCTACACCTTC NA NA TRBJ1-2 TRBV29-1
CASKAGRSGYTF TGCGCCAGCAAGGCAGGGCGTAGTGGCTACACCTTC NA NA TRBJ1-2 TRBV10-1
CASSLLPGQQETQYF TGCGCCAGCAGCTTATTACCGGGACAGCAAGAGACCCAGTACTTC few TRBD1 TRBJ2-5 TRBV5-1
CASSLVGQETQYF TGTGCCAGCAGCTTAGTCGGCCAAGAGACCCAGTACTTC NA NA TRBJ2-5 TRBV7-2